This record looks at one T cell receptor beta chain sequence and its context. These data belong to a study of T cell clones after liver transplantation. Assay: immunoSEQ multiplex PCR; the TCRdb copy retains only in-frame clones and omits some. The sample records roughly 120,000 clones, approximately 90% being singletons. The germline V gene has CDR1 MNHNY and CDR2 SVGAGI (reference sequence). Between the trimmed V and J ends, which lost 9 bases and 7 bases, there was a span of 18 bases. This CDR3 region has 13 residues. This sequence was found in a human patient who received a liver transplant. Some T cells may be graft donor cells. This material consisted of CD4+ T cells from blood, taken 12 months after liver transplant. The V and J genes are TRBV6-6 and TRBJ1-2; a possible D gene is TRBD1 (6 bases). CDR3 sequence reads: CASTGTRAFGYTF. The CDR3, as DNA: TGTGCCAGTACCGGGACACGGGCTTTTGGCTACACCTTC.